These T cell receptor beta chains were read from a single sample in a study of molecular identifiers for immune sequencing clone quantification. MiXCR, run by TCRdb on the PCR reads, gives a single entry per CDR3 protein. The sample includes over 65,000 distinct CDR3 sequences, nearly 25% of them seen just once. Specimen: naive CD8+ T cells from blood, with Jurkat cell RNA spiked in. These receptors were collected from a human donor in good health. Some libraries in this study had Jurkat cell RNA spiked in. The conserved cysteine and the conserved F or W are not part of the CDR3 here. Each record gives: V gene, CDR3 length, J gene, CDR3 protein.

V gene: TRBV2; CDR3 length: 12; J gene: TRBJ2-3; CDR3 protein: ASRGQAHTDTQY
V gene: TRBV19; CDR3 length: 12; J gene: TRBJ2-7; CDR3 protein: ASSLAGTGYEQY
V gene: TRBV29-1; CDR3 length: 10; J gene: TRBJ2-2; CDR3 protein: SVEGSAGELF
V gene: TRBV4-1; CDR3 length: 11; J gene: TRBJ2-7; CDR3 protein: ASSLVPTGEQY
V gene: TRBV19; CDR3 length: 12; J gene: TRBJ2-7; CDR3 protein: AGSPATGTYEQY
V gene: TRBV7-6; CDR3 length: 11; J gene: TRBJ2-3; CDR3 protein: ASSLKWTDAPA
V gene: TRBV14; CDR3 length: 16; J gene: TRBJ2-6; CDR3 protein: ASSLPDRVASGANVLT
V gene: TRBV7-2; CDR3 length: 11; J gene: TRBJ2-1; CDR3 protein: ASSGSSYNEQF
V gene: TRBV7-9; CDR3 length: 14; J gene: TRBJ2-2; CDR3 protein: ASSLDIGATAGELF
V gene: TRBV11-2; CDR3 length: 16; J gene: TRBJ2-1; CDR3 protein: ASSLEGLAENSYNEQL
V gene: TRBV19; CDR3 length: 10; J gene: TRBJ1-1; CDR3 protein: ASTSQNTEAF
V gene: TRBV5-1; CDR3 length: 14; J gene: TRBJ1-1; CDR3 protein: ASSLNSRGLITEAF
V gene: TRBV20-1; CDR3 length: 12; J gene: TRBJ2-1; CDR3 protein: SAREGIGPNEQF
V gene: TRBV7-9; CDR3 length: 17; J gene: TRBJ2-6; CDR3 protein: ASSSDWDRGLTGANVLT
V gene: TRBV27; CDR3 length: 14; J gene: TRBJ2-7; CDR3 protein: ASSSLPLAGGYEQY
V gene: TRBV5-6; CDR3 length: 12; J gene: TRBJ1-4; CDR3 protein: ASSLKAGPEKLF
V gene: TRBV7-9; CDR3 length: 14; J gene: TRBJ1-3; CDR3 protein: ASSEDPRDTGNTIY
V gene: TRBV28; CDR3 length: 13; J gene: TRBJ1-1; CDR3 protein: ASSQDRGSFAEAF
V gene: TRBV6-1; CDR3 length: 12; J gene: TRBJ1-5; CDR3 protein: ASMKRDQRQPQH
V gene: TRBV2; CDR3 length: 13; J gene: TRBJ1-2; CDR3 protein: ASSGGVAGKHGYT
V gene: TRBV6-2/TRBV6-3; CDR3 length: 14; J gene: TRBJ1-5; CDR3 protein: ASSYSTDTVNQPQH
V gene: TRBV13; CDR3 length: 14; J gene: TRBJ2-7; CDR3 protein: ASSRERVAPSYEQY
V gene: TRBV11-2; CDR3 length: 10; J gene: TRBJ2-3; CDR3 protein: ARRPLTDTQY
V gene: TRBV6-6; CDR3 length: 10; J gene: TRBJ2-1; CDR3 protein: ASSQDPSPSS
V gene: TRBV4-2; CDR3 length: 14; J gene: TRBJ1-1; CDR3 protein: ASGYGRGALNTEAF
V gene: TRBV29-1; CDR3 length: 10; J gene: TRBJ2-7; CDR3 protein: SVGEGQYEQY
V gene: TRBV7-6; CDR3 length: 12; J gene: TRBJ1-1; CDR3 protein: ASRSVRENTEAF
V gene: TRBV18; CDR3 length: 16; J gene: TRBJ2-3; CDR3 protein: ASSSPTSGRRVTDTQY
V gene: TRBV5-1; CDR3 length: 13; J gene: TRBJ2-7; CDR3 protein: ASSFPLAGAYEQY
V gene: TRBV29-1; CDR3 length: 13; J gene: TRBJ1-1; CDR3 protein: SVHYRGFGYTEAF
V gene: TRBV24-1; CDR3 length: 13; J gene: TRBJ2-1; CDR3 protein: ATSRYRKTYNEQF
V gene: TRBV7-9; CDR3 length: 13; J gene: TRBJ1-3; CDR3 protein: ASSHRDTPGNTIY
V gene: TRBV21-1; CDR3 length: 12; J gene: TRBJ1-5; CDR3 protein: ANRRRSIDQPQH
V gene: TRBV5-6; CDR3 length: 14; J gene: TRBJ2-7; CDR3 protein: ASSFPPMGSNYEQY
V gene: TRBV7-9; CDR3 length: 14; J gene: TRBJ2-3; CDR3 protein: ASSLQVPWTTDTQY
V gene: TRBV20-1; CDR3 length: 13; J gene: TRBJ1-5; CDR3 protein: SARQTQPDNQPQH
V gene: TRBV7-9; CDR3 length: 12; J gene: TRBJ1-1; CDR3 protein: ASSLVVVSAEAF
V gene: TRBV7-2; CDR3 length: 13; J gene: TRBJ2-1; CDR3 protein: ASSLAQDGHNEQF
V gene: TRBV11-2; CDR3 length: 13; J gene: TRBJ2-7; CDR3 protein: ASSLGTGSGYEQY
V gene: TRBV7-2; CDR3 length: 12; J gene: TRBJ2-7; CDR3 protein: ASSLAQITFEQY
V gene: TRBV7-9; CDR3 length: 16; J gene: TRBJ2-1; CDR3 protein: ASSQALSRASSYSEQF
V gene: TRBV12-3/TRBV12-4; CDR3 length: 12; J gene: TRBJ2-2; CDR3 protein: ASRTTGGPGELF
V gene: TRBV9; CDR3 length: 11; J gene: TRBJ2-2; CDR3 protein: ASSVRVDGELF
V gene: TRBV27; CDR3 length: 11; J gene: TRBJ1-4; CDR3 protein: ASSLIGYEKLF
V gene: TRBV19; CDR3 length: 12; J gene: TRBJ1-5; CDR3 protein: ASTLGPSNQLQH
V gene: TRBV10-3; CDR3 length: 16; J gene: TRBJ2-3; CDR3 protein: AISESYIAGPSTDTQY
V gene: TRBV11-2; CDR3 length: 13; J gene: TRBJ2-1; CDR3 protein: ASSSPGLAGPEQF